This T cell receptor beta chain comes out of a study of T cells in Graves' hyperthyroidism and ophthalmopathy. TCR beta CDR3 regions were amplified from RNA transcripts. The TCR CDR3 first-round RT-PCR relied on the HTBI primer set. Using its own MiXCR run on the multiplex PCR reads, TCRdb lists one record per CDR3 protein. The sample yields under 300,000 distinct CDR3 sequences, about 14% seen once. Study-level results: The model anticipated ophthalmopathy a median about six months pre-onset.

This clonotype was found many times. The antigen is undetermined. Trimming pared 0 bases from V and 4 bases from J, leaving 13 bases between. The CDR3 length is 15 residues. CDR1 and CDR2 (germline): SGHRS, YFSETQ. The clonotype comes from a woman aged 40 to 50 with Graves' hyperthyroidism that later progressed to Graves' ophthalmopathy. This sequence joins TRBV5-1 and TRBJ1-1, with a tentative D call TRBD1 (5 bases). Specimen: blood. The CDR3 loop reads CASSLGTGPGTEAFF. The CDR3 nucleotides read TGCGCCAGCAGCTTGGGTACGGGACCTGGCACTGAAGCTTTCTTT.